This TCR beta chain was captured by sequencing in a study of shared clonotypes between healthy human individuals. At the level of the study: CD4 naive and CD4 memory each took three plates per donor, while CD8 naive took two and CD8 memory one.

With regard to this clone: The antigen remains unidentified.

The CDR3 is 15 amino acids. Germline V gene data show CDR1 as SGHAT and CDR2 as FQNNGV. The V and J ends lost 6 bases and 3 bases, in that order; junction bases with no gene match: 8. Genomic DNA (from each subset) was split evenly across several immunoSEQ plates. The repertoire was sequenced with immunoSEQ multiplex PCR; TCRdb's copy has only in-frame clones and lacks some. The data hold about 2.4 million clones, with roughly 92% observed a single time. Points from the study as a whole: Even with large depth, rarefaction showed that sorted-subset sequencing was incomplete. A handful of donors held approximately 4.6% of naive CD4 clonotypes in common.

The chain links TRBV11-2 to TRBJ1-5; 7 nucleotides match TRBD1. Sequenced material: naive CD4+ T cells sorted from blood. Stated subset: CD45RA+ positively selected. This clonotype was obtained from a man in his late teens or twenties in good health. In DNA, the CDR3 is TGTGCCAGCAGTCGCGCGGGACAGATCAATCAGCCCCAGCATTTT. Encoded protein: CASSRAGQINQPQHF.